Below are 32 T cell receptor beta chains sequenced from a single sample in a study of blood T cell repertoires in COVID-19. The data were produced by immunoSEQ multiplex PCR, yet TCRdb's version contains in-frame clones alone and is incomplete. The sample contains some 110,000 clones, 85% of which appear only once. The sequencing sample was made of peripheral blood. The receptors stem from a woman of 80 years or more with COVID-19, enrolled during active disease.

The V and J genes are TRBV9 and TRBJ1-2; D perhaps matches TRBD1 (5 bases). In germline, CDR1 is SGDLS, CDR2 YYNGEE. The CDR3 loop spans 15 amino acids. Trimming cost V 0 bases and J 7 bases, with 16 bases left between them. The CDR3 loop reads CASSVAGSGLGGYTF. CDR3 in DNA: TGTGCCAGCAGCGTAGCAGGGTCCGGCCTTGGTGGCTACACCTTC. The entire variable domain, with the rest obtained from reference TRBV9 and TRBJ1-2, is as follows: DSGVTQTPKHLITATGQRVTLRCSPRSGDLSVYWYQQSLDQGLQFLIQYYNGEERAKGNILERFSAQQFPDLHSELNLSSLELGDSALYFCASSVAGSGLGGYTFGSGTRLTVV.

This clone was counted only a few times. V is TRBV28 and J is TRBJ1-1, with D tentatively TRBD1 (5 bases). This CDR3 is 14 amino acids long. Trimming took 8 bases from V and 3 from J, leaving 16 bases between them. Per the germline V gene, CDR1 is MDHEN and CDR2 is SYDVKM. In DNA form, the CDR3 reads TGTGCCAGCGGTCCAATCCGGGGGTACACTGAAGCTTTCTTT. Its protein product is CASGPIRGYTEAFF. The complete variable domain, with remaining parts taken from reference TRBV28 and TRBJ1-1, reads DVKVTQSSRYLVKRTGEKVFLECVQDMDHENMFWYRQDPGLGLRLIYFSYDVKMKEKGDIPEGYSVSREKKERFSLILESASTNQTSMYLCASGPIRGYTEAFFGQGTRLTVV.

Written as DNA, the CDR3 is TGTGCCAGCAGCTTTGCGGGTTCTGGGGCCAACGTCCTGACTTTC. It specifies CASSFAGSGANVLTF. This sequence joins TRBV11-1 and TRBJ2-6; D is possibly TRBD2 (5 bases). CDR3 size: 15 residues. V lost 3 bases to trimming and J lost 1 base, with 7 bases between them. From germline, CDR1 is SGHAT and CDR2 FQDESV (reference sequence).

The V call is TRBV6-5, the J call TRBJ2-7; 8 nucleotides align to TRBD1. The CDR3 loop spans 14 amino acids. V lost 5 bases and J lost 4; bases outside the gene matches: 7. Germline V gene lookup returns CDR1 MNHEY and CDR2 SVGAGI. CDR3 sequence (DNA): TGTGCCAGCAGTAAGGGACAGGAGGTATACGAGCAGTACTTC. Amino acids: CASSKGQEVYEQYF.

The chain couples TRBV3-1 (or the pseudogene TRBV3-2) to TRBJ2-2, with 9 bases that match TRBD2. The germline CDR1 and CDR2 sequences are LGHDT and YNNKEL (reference sequence). CDR3 length: 17 amino acids. With V trimmed by 5 bases and J by 0 bases, 7 bases remained unmatched. CDR3 sequence reads: CASSSGGLAPNTGELFF. CDR3 coding DNA: TGTGCCAGCAGCTCCGGGGGACTAGCACCGAACACCGGGGAGCTGTTTTTT.

This clone was observed a few times. The chain employs TRBV5-6 and TRBJ2-1, with 14 bases fitting TRBD2. J lost 13 bases, V lost 4 bases, and 7 bases had no gene match. The CDR3 sequence is 14 residues long. The germline V gene encodes CDR1 SGHDT and CDR2 YYEEEE. This chain's CDR3 is CASSPGTSGSIQFF. CDR3 DNA sequence: TGTGCCAGCAGCCCGGGGACTAGCGGGAGTATACAGTTCTTC.

The CDR3 DNA follows: TGTGCCAGTCGTCCCCGGGGACAGGGCCTCGAGCAGTACTTC. Its translation is CASRPRGQGLEQYF. The chain links TRBV27 to TRBJ2-7; 9 bases agree with TRBD1. V gave up 9 bases and J gave up 6 bases; unmatched junction bases: 12. CDR1 is MNHEY and CDR2 is SMNVEV in the germline V gene (reference sequence). The CDR3 loop spans 14 amino acids.

CDR3 DNA: TGTGCCAGCAGCGCTACAGGGTTGAATTCACCCCTCCACTTT. Encoded protein: CASSATGLNSPLHF. The chain links TRBV9 to TRBJ1-6; tentative D call: TRBD1 (6 bases). The CDR3 loop spans 14 amino acids. Between the trimmed V and J ends, which lost 3 bases and 7 bases, there was a span of 11 bases. Germline V gene data show CDR1 as SGDLS and CDR2 as YYNGEE.

The chain recombines TRBV5-6 with TRBJ2-3; possibly TRBD2 for D (6 bases). The CDR3 totals 15 residues. V gave up 6 bases and J gave up 0 bases, with 14 bases separating them. Germline CDR1 and CDR2: SGHDT and YYEEEE. CDR3 sequence (DNA): TGTGCCAGCACACTCGGGGGACCCAGCACAGATACGCAGTATTTT. It yields the protein CASTLGGPSTDTQYF.

Only one count was recorded for this clone. This sequence joins TRBV5-6 and TRBJ1-1; 7 bases align to TRBD1. This CDR3 is 13 amino acids long. V was clipped by 3 bases and J by 5 bases; unmatched bases: 4. In germline, CDR1 is SGHDT, CDR2 YYEEEE. In nucleotides, the CDR3 is TGTGCCAGCAGCTGGAGACAGGGAACTGAAGCTTTCTTT. Encoded protein: CASSWRQGTEAFF.

Concerning this clone: A read error may produce the germline difference seen at one junction end. This sequence joins TRBV25-1 and TRBJ2-3, with TRBD1 as a possible D gene (5 bases). The CDR3 contains 17 residues. The germline CDR1 and CDR2 sequences are MGHDK and SYGVNS. The CDR3 coding sequence is TGTGCCGGCAGTGAAACGCGGCCAGGACACAGCACAGATACGCAGTATTTT. It is translated as CAGSETRPGHSTDTQYF.

The rearrangement joins TRBV3-1 (or the pseudogene TRBV3-2) to TRBJ2-1; 7 bases align to TRBD2. This CDR3 spans 13 amino acids. CDR1 and CDR2 (germline): LGHDT, YNNKEL (reference sequence). V dropped 0 bases and J dropped 12; count of bases not matched to a gene: 5. CDR3: CASSQDWTSRQFF. Written as DNA, the CDR3 is TGTGCCAGCAGCCAAGATTGGACTAGTCGGCAGTTCTTC.

The chain is built from TRBV2 and TRBJ2-1; 9 positions agree with TRBD2. Germline V lookup: CDR1 SNHLY, CDR2 FYNNEI. CDR3 size: 14 residues. Trimming cost V 8 bases and J 6 bases; bases outside gene matches: 8. The CDR3 DNA is TGTGCCAGCGGTCCTAGCGGGACCATCAATGAGCAGTTCTTC. This encodes CASGPSGTINEQFF.

The rearrangement joins TRBV4-2 to TRBJ1-1, with TRBD1 identical over 8 bases. V lost 4 bases and J lost 2; bases outside the gene matches: 12. This CDR3 has 17 amino acids. The germline V gene has CDR1 LGHNA and CDR2 YNFKEQ. CDR3 nucleotide sequence: TGTGCCAGCAGCCCTCTAAAAATGACAGGGGATAACACTGAAGCTTTCTTT. It translates to CASSPLKMTGDNTEAFF.

This sequence joins TRBV18 and TRBJ2-5; D might be TRBD2 (7 bases). This CDR3 has 13 residues. Germline V CDR1 and CDR2: KGHSH, LQKENI. The V and J ends lost 2 bases and 7 bases respectively, with 11 bases between them. CDR3 DNA: TGTGCCAGCTCACCAAACAGGGAGGGGACCCAGTACTTC. The encoded protein is CASSPNREGTQYF.

The chain uses TRBV7-3 and TRBJ2-1; 8 bases line up with TRBD1. Trimming cost V 5 bases and J 6 bases; bases outside gene matches: 6. CDR1 SGHTA and CDR2 FQGTGA come from the germline V gene. This CDR3 has 14 residues. The CDR3 spells CASSPGQGVNEQFF. The CDR3 bases are TGTGCCAGCAGCCCCGGACAGGGTGTCAATGAGCAGTTCTTC.

The chain joins TRBV2 to TRBJ2-7; 7 bases agree with TRBD2. Germline CDR1 reads SNHLY; CDR2 reads FYNNEI. With V trimmed by 6 bases and J by 3 bases, 5 bases remained unmatched. CDR3 length: 13 residues. The CDR3 sequence is CASSWDYRYEQYF. DNA for the CDR3: TGTGCCAGCAGCTGGGACTACCGCTACGAGCAGTACTTC. Drawing the rest from reference TRBV2 and TRBJ2-7, the complete variable domain is EPEVTQTPSHQVTQMGQEVILRCVPISNHLYFYWYRQILGQKVEFLVSFYNNEISEKSEIFDDQFSVERPDGSNFTLKIRSTKLEDSAMYFCASSWDYRYEQYFGPGTRLTVT.

This CDR3 is CSASTASGEETQYF. The DNA for the CDR3 is TGCAGTGCTAGTACGGCTAGCGGGGAAGAGACCCAGTACTTC. The rearrangement uses TRBV20-1 and TRBJ2-5, with TRBD2 identical over 9 bases. The V segment lost 3 bases and the J segment 3 bases; nucleotides outside the gene matches: 5. CDR3 length: 14 amino acids. In germline, CDR1 is DFQATT, CDR2 SNEGSKA (reference sequence).

The V and J genes are TRBV6-5 and TRBJ2-2; possibly TRBD1 for D (5 bases). The CDR3 contains 13 residues. In germline, CDR1 is MNHEY, CDR2 SVGAGI. V was clipped by 6 bases and J by 5 bases, with 10 bases between them. CDR3 sequence reads: CASSLKGTGELFF. CDR3 nucleotides: TGTGCCAGCAGCCTCAAGGGGACCGGGGAGCTGTTTTTT.

The V and J genes are TRBV5-6 and TRBJ1-1; D remains unclear. The CDR3 extends over 14 amino acids. Germline CDR1 SGHDT, CDR2 YYEEEE. V was clipped by 7 bases and J by 4 bases, with 17 bases between them. CDR3 DNA sequence: TGTGCCAGCGGGTGGAGGCGATGGGCCACTGAAGCTTTCTTT. Protein: CASGWRRWATEAFF.

The chain is built from TRBV6-2 or TRBV6-3 and TRBJ2-5, with 12 positions matching TRBD2. The V gene end was trimmed by 0 bases and the J gene end by 4 bases; junction bases not matched to a gene: 9. This CDR3 has 18 residues. The V gene's germline CDR1 is MNHEY and CDR2 SVGEGT. The CDR3 nucleotides read TGTGCCAGCAGTTACTCGGCTAGCGGGAGGGACGGCTTAGAGACCCAGTACTTC. Translated, it gives CASSYSASGRDGLETQYF.

The V gene is TRBV9, the J gene TRBJ1-2; D possibly corresponds to TRBD1 (6 bases). Trimming shortened V by 0 bases and J by 2 bases, and 11 bases separated the two germline ends. This CDR3 has 15 residues. CDR1 is SGDLS, CDR2 YYNGEE, per germline. As DNA, the CDR3 is TGTGCCAGCAGCGTAGGGACAGACTGGAACTATGGCTACACCTTC. Translating gives CASSVGTDWNYGYTF.

This sequence joins TRBV7-9 and TRBJ1-4; no firm D call. The CDR3 contains 14 residues. Trimming cost V 0 bases and J 8 bases, with 10 bases left between them. Germline CDR1 and CDR2: SEHNR and FQNEAQ (reference sequence). The CDR3 DNA reads TGTGCCAGCAGCTTAGCGCAGAAAGCGGAAAAACTGTTTTTT. Its translation: CASSLAQKAEKLFF.

This clone has more than one count but fewer than ten. This chain links TRBV6-5 with TRBJ1-3, with 7 bases identical to TRBD1. The CDR3 covers 16 residues. CDR1 and CDR2 (germline): MNHEY, SVGAGI. The ends lost 0 bases at V and 1 base at J; junction bases unmatched: 3. The CDR3 DNA sequence: TGTGCCAGCAGTTACTCGGTACAGGGGTCTGGAAACACCATATATTTT. Its protein is CASSYSVQGSGNTIYF.

This clone came up once. The chain joins TRBV11-2 to TRBJ2-1, with TRBD1 matching over 8 bases. Trimming cost V 5 bases and J 0 bases; bases outside gene matches: 3. From germline, CDR1 is SGHAT and CDR2 FQNNGV. The CDR3 totals 15 residues. CDR3 sequence (DNA): TGTGCCAGCAGCCGGACAGGGAGCTCCTACAATGAGCAGTTCTTC. This translates into CASSRTGSSYNEQFF.

The chain carries TRBV28 and TRBJ2-7, with a weak D call TRBD1 (6 bases). This CDR3 has 16 residues. Germline values: CDR1 MDHEN, CDR2 SYDVKM. The V end lost 7 bases, the J end lost 0 bases, and 19 bases lay between the germline ends. The chain's CDR3 is CASNPYRDTISYEQYF. The CDR3, as DNA: TGTGCCAGCAACCCGTACAGGGACACCATCTCCTACGAGCAGTACTTC.

The chain recombines TRBV28 with TRBJ2-7, with D maybe TRBD1 (5 bases). Trimming took 4 bases from V and 3 from J, leaving 16 bases between them. This CDR3 spans 15 amino acids. The germline V gene has CDR1 MDHEN and CDR2 SYDVKM. CDR3 DNA: TGTGCCAGCAGTTCCCGTCCGTCAGGGTTCTACGAGCAGTACTTC. Translation: CASSSRPSGFYEQYF.

For the CDR3, the DNA is TGTGCCAGCAGTTTAGGCCCTAGCGGAACTAGCACAGATACGCAGTATTTT. Translated: CASSLGPSGTSTDTQYF. This chain uses TRBV28 with TRBJ2-3; 7 bases match TRBD2. The CDR3 is 17 amino acids. Trimming cost V 2 bases and J 0 bases; bases outside gene matches: 8. Germline V lookup: CDR1 MDHEN, CDR2 SYDVKM.

The chain joins TRBV9 to TRBJ2-3; 9 bases match TRBD2. The trim removed 7 bases at V and 5 bases at J, leaving 11 bases unmatched. Germline CDR1 is SGDLS and CDR2 is YYNGEE. The length of the CDR3 is 15 residues. The CDR3 region has the DNA TGTGCCAGCGGCGCTGGCGGGAGGGCGGGAGATACGCAGTATTTT. Translation: CASGAGGRAGDTQYF.

This clone was counted only a few times. This chain connects TRBV6-1 to TRBJ1-3; a possible D gene is TRBD1 (6 bases). The length of the CDR3 is 17 residues. Germline V gene lookup returns CDR1 MNHNS and CDR2 SASEGT. The V gene lost 2 bases and the J gene lost 5 bases, with 19 bases spanning the gap. As DNA, the CDR3 is TGTGCCAGCAGTGAATTTGAGAGGGGGAGGGACCGAAACACCATATATTTT. It codes for CASSEFERGRDRNTIYF.

V is TRBV5-6 and J is TRBJ2-7; TRBD2 agrees at 8 bases. CDR3 length equals 15 residues. V dropped 2 bases and J dropped 1; count of bases not matched to a gene: 5. The germline V gene encodes CDR1 SGHDT and CDR2 YYEEEE. The CDR3 sequence: CASSFSGLGSYEQYF. CDR3 nucleotides: TGTGCCAGCAGCTTTTCGGGACTAGGGTCCTACGAGCAGTACTTC.

The chain links TRBV10-3 to TRBJ2-1; TRBD2 might be the D (6 bases). Germline values: CDR1 ENHRY, CDR2 SYGVKD. The ends were cut back, 6 bases at V and 9 bases at J, with 21 bases in the middle. The CDR3 is 15 residues long. CDR3 loop: CAISPGTTGGSEQFF. The DNA for the CDR3 is TGTGCCATCAGCCCCGGGACCACTGGAGGGAGTGAGCAGTTCTTC.